Listed here are 21 T cell receptor beta chains from one sample, sequenced in a study of CD8 T cells in Susac syndrome. The authors reverse transcribed 0.5 to 1 ug RNA with random hexamers. MiXCR, applied by TCRdb to the immunoSEQ multiplex PCR reads, yields one record per CDR3 protein. The data show about 200,000 distinct CDR3 sequences, with about 91% seen just once and about 0.09% held by the top ten. Sequenced: CD4+ T cells from PBMCs. These receptors originate from a human donor with Susac syndrome.

The gene calls are TRBV12-3 or TRBV12-4 and TRBJ2-7; D remains ambiguous. This CDR3 region has 12 residues. Trimming took 0 bases from V and 5 from J, leaving 5 bases between them. CDR3 protein: CASSLAGNEQYF. The CDR3, as DNA: TGTGCCAGCAGTTTAGCGGGGAACGAGCAGTACTTC.

This chain joins TRBV18 and TRBJ2-1, with TRBD1 as a possible D gene (6 bases). CDR1 is KGHSH and CDR2 is LQKENI in the germline V gene. This CDR3 comprises 15 residues. The germline V and J ends were trimmed by 3 bases and 3 bases, with 12 bases remaining between them. CDR3 DNA: TGTGCCAGCTCACCGGTGGGGGCGAGCTACAATGAGCAGTTCTTC. Its translation is CASSPVGASYNEQFF.

This rearrangement joins TRBV20-1 to TRBJ2-2; 8 bases line up with TRBD1. V lost 4 bases to trimming and J lost 2 bases; unmatched junction nucleotides: 12. Germline values: CDR1 DFQATT, CDR2 SNEGSKA (reference sequence). This CDR3 comprises 17 residues. The CDR3 loop is CSATPGQELINTGELFF. In DNA form, the CDR3 reads TGCAGTGCTACCCCGGGACAGGAGCTGATAAACACCGGGGAGCTGTTTTTT.

The genes are TRBV19 and TRBJ2-5, with D possibly TRBD1 on 6 matching bases. CDR3 size: 16 residues. Germline values: CDR1 LNHDA, CDR2 SQIVND (reference sequence). V was cut by 6 bases and J by 1 base, with 18 bases left in between. The CDR3 nucleotides read TGTGCCAGTAGGCCCGACAGGTCGATAGGCCAAGAGACCCAGTACTTC. It encodes CASRPDRSIGQETQYF.

The chain links TRBV3-1 to TRBJ1-1; D ambiguous. CDR3 length: 14 amino acids. Per the germline V gene, CDR1 is LGHDT and CDR2 is YNNKEL (reference sequence). V lost 1 base to trimming and J lost 2 bases, with 8 bases between them. The CDR3 coding sequence is TGTGCCAGCAGCCAAGGAAGCACCAACACTGAAGCTTTCTTT. Translated, it gives CASSQGSTNTEAFF.

The V call is TRBV7-9, the J call TRBJ1-2; 8 bases agree with TRBD1. Trimming removed 5 bases from V and 6 bases from J; junction bases left unmatched: 8. CDR3 length: 14 residues. Germline-derived CDR1 and CDR2 are SEHNR and FQNEAQ (reference sequence). CDR3 nucleotides: TGTGCCAGCAGCCAGCAGGGGGCGTCGGATGGCTACACCTTC. It yields the protein CASSQQGASDGYTF.

The J gene is TRBJ2-1, the V gene TRBV20-1; the match to TRBD2 covers 7 bases. This CDR3 region has 14 residues. Germline CDR1 reads DFQATT; CDR2 reads SNEGSKA (reference sequence). The V and J ends lost 4 bases and 3 bases, in that order; junction bases with no gene match: 6. CDR3: CSATGGSVYNEQFF. Here the CDR3 DNA reads TGCAGTGCTACGGGAGGCAGTGTCTACAATGAGCAGTTCTTC.

Only one count was recorded for this clonotype. The rearrangement links TRBV28 to TRBJ1-1; the D is unclear. With 2 bases removed from V and 6 bases from J, the gap between germline ends came to 13 bases. Germline V gene data show CDR1 as MDHEN and CDR2 as SYDVKM. CDR3 length equals 14 residues. CDR3 in DNA: TGTGCCAGCAGTTTAACAGCGGATGGCTCTGAAGCTTTCTTT. It encodes CASSLTADGSEAFF.

V gene TRBV12-3 or TRBV12-4 combines with J gene TRBJ2-1; 8 bases align to TRBD2. J gave up 5 bases and V 7 bases, and 7 bases lay outside the gene matches. The CDR3 covers 14 residues. In DNA, the CDR3 is TGTGCCAGCATCAAGCGGGGGAGAAACAATGAGCAGTTCTTC. Its protein is CASIKRGRNNEQFF.

The rearrangement links TRBV7-2 to TRBJ2-1, with D uncertain. Trimming left V 7 bases short and J 6 bases short, with 16 bases between. CDR1 is SGHTA and CDR2 is FQGNSA in the germline V gene. The CDR3 sequence is 14 residues long. DNA for the CDR3: TGTGCCAGCACCCCTGGAACACATTCCAATGAGCAGTTCTTC. Translation gives CASTPGTHSNEQFF.

The J gene is TRBJ1-1, the V gene TRBV5-6; maybe TRBD1 (6 bases). V lost 3 bases, J lost 0 bases, and 12 bases lay in between. The germline gives CDR1 SGHDT, CDR2 YYEEEE. The CDR3 totals 15 residues. CDR3 coding DNA: TGTGCCAGCAGCTCAAGACAGGACATGAACACTGAAGCTTTCTTT. Protein: CASSSRQDMNTEAFF.

The J gene is TRBJ2-1, the V gene TRBV29-1, with 12 nucleotides matching TRBD2. V lost 6 bases, J lost 13 bases, and 16 bases stayed unmatched. CDR1 and CDR2 (germline): SQVTM, ANQGSEA. The CDR3 extends over 15 amino acids. Written as DNA, the CDR3 is TGCAGCGTGGACTCATATAGACTAGCGGGGGAGATTCAGTTCTTC. This sequence encodes CSVDSYRLAGEIQFF.

The genes are TRBV3-1 and TRBJ1-1, with D perhaps matching TRBD1 (6 bases). The CDR3 is 12 amino acids. V lost 8 bases, J lost 5 bases, and 12 bases lay in between. Germline lookup yields CDR1 LGHDT and CDR2 YNNKEL (reference sequence). CDR3 amino acids: CASSQGLTEAFF. The CDR3 DNA is TGTGCCAGCTCACAGGGCTTAACTGAAGCTTTCTTT.

The chain links TRBV15 to TRBJ2-7; 10 bases match TRBD2. This CDR3 has 16 amino acids. V shed 5 bases and J 4 bases; nucleotides not matched to a gene: 11. Germline V gene data show CDR1 as LNHNV and CDR2 as YYDKDF (reference sequence). The CDR3 bases are TGTGCCACCAGCCCCTTCTTGGTTAGCGGGAGGTACGAGCAGTACTTC. It specifies CATSPFLVSGRYEQYF.

The chain is built from TRBV7-2 and TRBJ2-5; no clear D gene. Germline values: CDR1 SGHTA, CDR2 FQGNSA. This CDR3 is 13 amino acids long. Trimming took 2 bases from V and 5 from J, leaving 9 bases between them. The CDR3 DNA is TGTGCCAGCAGCTTACTCTCCGTGGAGACCCAGTACTTC. Protein product: CASSLLSVETQYF.

The V and J genes are TRBV2 and TRBJ2-3; maybe TRBD2 (6 bases). V dropped 4 bases and J dropped 2 bases, with 13 bases sitting between them. The CDR3 length is 15 residues. Germline values: CDR1 SNHLY, CDR2 FYNNEI. The CDR3 bases are TGTGCCAGCAGTGTGGGTAGCGGAACCACAGATACGCAGTATTTT. This translates into CASSVGSGTTDTQYF.

The genes are TRBV24-1 and TRBJ2-3; D not certain. V shed 4 bases and J shed 4 bases, with 2 bases lying between them. This CDR3 spans 11 amino acids. From germline, CDR1 is KGHDR and CDR2 SFDVKD. CDR3: CATSEADTQYF. In DNA, the CDR3 is TGTGCCACCAGTGAGGCAGATACGCAGTATTTT.

The V call is TRBV5-5, the J call TRBJ2-1; 10 bases are shared with TRBD2. This CDR3 has 15 amino acids. Germline V gene data show CDR1 as SGHKS and CDR2 as YYEKEE (reference sequence). V gave up 5 bases and J gave up 9 bases; unmatched junction bases: 11. CDR3 nucleotides: TGTGCCAGCAGGAAAGCGGGGGGGCCTCGGGGTGAGCAGTTCTTC. It yields the protein CASRKAGGPRGEQFF. The full variable domain, in which reference TRBV5-5 and TRBJ2-1 provide the parts outside the CDR3, is DAGVTQSPTHLIKTRGQQVTLRCSPISGHKSVSWYQQVLGQGPQFIFQYYEKEERGRGNFPDRFSARQFPNYSSELNVNALLLGDSALYLCASRKAGGPRGEQFFGPGTRLTVL.

V is TRBV2 and J is TRBJ1-1; weak D call: TRBD1 (5 bases). The V and J ends lost 8 bases and 1 base respectively, with 14 bases between them. CDR3 length: 14 residues. Germline CDR1 SNHLY, CDR2 FYNNEI. The DNA of the CDR3 is TGTGCCAGCCTCGCCGACAGATCGAACACTGAAGCTTTCTTT. Encoded protein: CASLADRSNTEAFF.

Here the CDR3 reads CASSLGGRAFSYEQYF. CDR3 in DNA: TGTGCCAGCAGCTTAGGTGGCAGGGCGTTCTCCTACGAGCAGTACTTC. The rearrangement links TRBV13 to TRBJ2-7; possibly TRBD1 for D (5 bases). V dropped 0 bases and J dropped 0 bases, with 12 bases sitting between them. The CDR3 loop spans 16 amino acids. Germline V lookup: CDR1 PRHDT, CDR2 FYEKMQ (reference sequence). Filled out from reference TRBV13 and TRBJ2-7, the complete variable domain reads AAGVIQSPRHLIKEKRETATLKCYPIPRHDTVYWYQQGPGQDPQFLISFYEKMQSDKGSIPDRFSAQQFSDYHSELNMSSLELGDSALYFCASSLGGRAFSYEQYFGPGTRLTVT.

The CDR3 here is CSARDRTGIWGYTF. Here the CDR3 DNA reads TGCAGTGCTAGAGATAGGACAGGGATATGGGGCTACACCTTC. The rearrangement uses TRBV20-1 and TRBJ1-2, with 8 nucleotides matching TRBD1. The CDR3 covers 14 residues. V was pared by 0 bases and J by 8 bases, with 8 bases of the junction left unmatched. Germline CDR1 is DFQATT and CDR2 is SNEGSKA (reference sequence).